This T cell receptor (beta chain) derives from a study of T cell repertoires in cytomegalovirus infection. TCRdb redid the calling of the reads with MiXCR, one entry per CDR3 protein. The table records under 850,000 distinct CDR3 sequences, less than 40% of them present only once. J lost 5 bases, V lost 5 bases, and 12 bases had no gene match. Germline V gene sequence: CDR1 SGHRS, CDR2 YFSETQ. There are 15 residues in the CDR3. The sequence was obtained from a human donor in good health (CMV status not recorded). Some clones in this sample may be carry-over from other donors' samples. This rearrangement joins TRBV5-1 to TRBJ2-5; 7 bases are shared with TRBD2. Sequencing was performed on PBMCs. The CDR3 reads CASSASQGGMETQYF. CDR3 coding DNA: TGCGCCAGCAGTGCCAGTCAGGGAGGGATGGAGACCCAGTACTTC.